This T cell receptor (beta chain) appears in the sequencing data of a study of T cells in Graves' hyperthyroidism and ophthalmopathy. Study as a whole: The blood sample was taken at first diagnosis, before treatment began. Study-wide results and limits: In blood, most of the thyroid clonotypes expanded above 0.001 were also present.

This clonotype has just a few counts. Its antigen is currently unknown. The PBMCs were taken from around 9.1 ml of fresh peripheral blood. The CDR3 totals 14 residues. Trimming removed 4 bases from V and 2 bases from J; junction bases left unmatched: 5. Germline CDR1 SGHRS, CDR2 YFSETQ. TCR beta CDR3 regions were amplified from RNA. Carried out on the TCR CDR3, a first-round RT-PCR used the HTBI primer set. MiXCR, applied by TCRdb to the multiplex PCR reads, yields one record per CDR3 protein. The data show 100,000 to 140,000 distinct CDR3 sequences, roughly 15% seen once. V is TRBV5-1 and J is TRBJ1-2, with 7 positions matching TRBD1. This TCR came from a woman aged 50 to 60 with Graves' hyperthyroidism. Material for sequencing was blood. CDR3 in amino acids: CASSVGTENYGYTF. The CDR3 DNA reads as TGCGCCAGCAGCGTGGGGACAGAGAACTATGGCTACACCTTC.